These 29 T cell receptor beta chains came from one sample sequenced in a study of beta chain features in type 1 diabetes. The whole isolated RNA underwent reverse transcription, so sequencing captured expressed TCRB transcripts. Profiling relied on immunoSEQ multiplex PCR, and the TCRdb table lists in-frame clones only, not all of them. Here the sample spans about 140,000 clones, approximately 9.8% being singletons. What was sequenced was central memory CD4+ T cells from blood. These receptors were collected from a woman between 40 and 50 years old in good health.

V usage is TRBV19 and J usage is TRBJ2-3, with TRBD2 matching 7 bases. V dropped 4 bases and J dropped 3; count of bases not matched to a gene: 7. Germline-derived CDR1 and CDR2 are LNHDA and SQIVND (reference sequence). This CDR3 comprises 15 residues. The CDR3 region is CASSTKRGATDTQYF. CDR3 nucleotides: TGTGCCAGTAGTACAAAGCGGGGCGCTACAGATACGCAGTATTTT.

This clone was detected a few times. The CDR3 protein is CASSPTGTGADTQYF. The CDR3 DNA sequence: TGCGCCAGCAGCCCGACCGGGACAGGGGCAGATACGCAGTATTTT. The rearrangement uses TRBV4-3 and TRBJ2-3, with 10 bases identical to TRBD1. The junction had 5 bases not matched to a gene; V was cut back by 4 bases and J by 4 bases. CDR3 length equals 15 residues. Looked up from germline, CDR1 is LGHNA and CDR2 is YSLEER.

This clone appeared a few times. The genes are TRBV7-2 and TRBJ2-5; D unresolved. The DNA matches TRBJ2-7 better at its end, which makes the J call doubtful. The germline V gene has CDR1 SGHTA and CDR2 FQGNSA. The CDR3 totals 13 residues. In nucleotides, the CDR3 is TGTGCCAGCAGCCCCGGCGGTTCCTACGAGCAGTACTTC. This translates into CASSPGGSYEQYF.

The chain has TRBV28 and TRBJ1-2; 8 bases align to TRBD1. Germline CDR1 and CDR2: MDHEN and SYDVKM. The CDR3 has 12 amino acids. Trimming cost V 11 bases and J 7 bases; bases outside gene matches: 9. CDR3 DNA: TGTGCCGTGTGGCAGGGGGCTACTGGCTACACCTTC. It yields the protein CAVWQGATGYTF.

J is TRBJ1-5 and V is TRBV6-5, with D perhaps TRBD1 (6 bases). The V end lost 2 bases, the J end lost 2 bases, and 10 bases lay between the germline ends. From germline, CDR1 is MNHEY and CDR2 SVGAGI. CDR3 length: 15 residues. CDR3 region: CASSYGQQGNQPQHF. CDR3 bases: TGTGCCAGCAGTTACGGACAGCAGGGCAATCAGCCCCAGCATTTT.

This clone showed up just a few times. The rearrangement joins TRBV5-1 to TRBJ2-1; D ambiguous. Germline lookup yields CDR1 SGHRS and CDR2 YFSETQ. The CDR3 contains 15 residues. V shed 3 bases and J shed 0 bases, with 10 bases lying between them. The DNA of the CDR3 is TGCGCCAGCAGCTCTAGGATAAGCTCCTACAATGAGCAGTTCTTC. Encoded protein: CASSSRISSYNEQFF.

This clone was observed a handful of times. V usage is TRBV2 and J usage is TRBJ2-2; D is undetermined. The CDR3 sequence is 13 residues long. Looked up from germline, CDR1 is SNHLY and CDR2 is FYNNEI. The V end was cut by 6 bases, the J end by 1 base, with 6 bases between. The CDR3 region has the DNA TGTGCCAGCAGCAGTCAGAACACCGGGGAGCTGTTTTTT. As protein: CASSSQNTGELFF.

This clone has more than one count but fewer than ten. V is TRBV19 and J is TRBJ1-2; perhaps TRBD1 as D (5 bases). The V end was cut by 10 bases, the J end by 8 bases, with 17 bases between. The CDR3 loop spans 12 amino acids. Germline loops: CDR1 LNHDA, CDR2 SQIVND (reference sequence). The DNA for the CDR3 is TGTGCCACGCTGAACCGGGGGATCGGCTACACCTTC. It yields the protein CATLNRGIGYTF.

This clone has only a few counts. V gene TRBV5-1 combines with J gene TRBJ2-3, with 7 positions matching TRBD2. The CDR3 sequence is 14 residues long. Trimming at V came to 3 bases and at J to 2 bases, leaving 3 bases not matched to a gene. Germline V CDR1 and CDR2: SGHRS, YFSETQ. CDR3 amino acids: CASSSGGYTDTQYF. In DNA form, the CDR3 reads TGCGCCAGCAGCTCGGGGGGATACACAGATACGCAGTATTTT. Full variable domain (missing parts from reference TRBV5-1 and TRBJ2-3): KAGVTQTPRYLIKTRGQQVTLSCSPISGHRSVSWYQQTPGQGLQFLFEYFSETQRNKGNFPGRFSGRQFSNSRSEMNVSTLELGDSALYLCASSSGGYTDTQYFGPGTRLTVL.

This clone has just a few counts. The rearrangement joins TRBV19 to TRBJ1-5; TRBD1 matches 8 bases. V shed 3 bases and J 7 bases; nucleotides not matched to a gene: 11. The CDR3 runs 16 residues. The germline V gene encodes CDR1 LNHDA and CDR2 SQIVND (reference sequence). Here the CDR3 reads CASSMYAGGKNQPQHF. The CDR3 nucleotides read TGTGCCAGTAGTATGTATGCAGGGGGCAAGAACCAGCCCCAGCATTTT.

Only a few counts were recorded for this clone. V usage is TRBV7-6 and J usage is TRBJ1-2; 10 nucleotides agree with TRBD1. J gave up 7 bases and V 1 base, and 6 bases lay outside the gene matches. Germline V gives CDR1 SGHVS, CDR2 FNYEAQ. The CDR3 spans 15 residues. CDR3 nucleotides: TGTGCCAGCAGCTTAGATGACAGGGGGCGAGTTGGCTACACCTTC. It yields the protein CASSLDDRGRVGYTF.

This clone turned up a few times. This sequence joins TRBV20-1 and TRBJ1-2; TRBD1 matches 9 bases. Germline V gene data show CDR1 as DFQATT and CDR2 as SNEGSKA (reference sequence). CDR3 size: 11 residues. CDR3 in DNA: TGCCACCCCGGGACAGGGCGAGGCTACACCTTC. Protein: CHPGTGRGYTF.

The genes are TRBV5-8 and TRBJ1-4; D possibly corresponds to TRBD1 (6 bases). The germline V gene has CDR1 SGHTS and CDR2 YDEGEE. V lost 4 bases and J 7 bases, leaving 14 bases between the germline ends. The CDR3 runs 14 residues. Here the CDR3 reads CASSRIQGGEKLFF. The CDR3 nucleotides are TGTGCCAGCAGCAGAATACAGGGTGGTGAAAAACTGTTTTTT. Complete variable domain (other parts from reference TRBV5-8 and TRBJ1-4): EAGVTQSPTHLIKTRGQQATLRCSPISGHTSVYWYQQALGLGLQFLLWYDEGEERNRGNFPPRFSGRQFPNYSSELNVNALELEDSALYLCASSRIQGGEKLFFGSGTQLSVL.

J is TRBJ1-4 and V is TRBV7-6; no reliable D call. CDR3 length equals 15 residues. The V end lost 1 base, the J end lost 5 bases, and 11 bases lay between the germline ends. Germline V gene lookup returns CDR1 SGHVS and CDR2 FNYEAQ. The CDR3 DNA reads TGTGCCAGCAGCTTAGGAGGGCCGGGAAATGAAAAACTGTTTTTT. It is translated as CASSLGGPGNEKLFF.

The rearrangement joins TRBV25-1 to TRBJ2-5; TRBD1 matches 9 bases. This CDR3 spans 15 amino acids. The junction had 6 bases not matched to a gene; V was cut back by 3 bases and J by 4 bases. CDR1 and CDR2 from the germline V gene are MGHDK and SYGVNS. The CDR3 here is CASSDPTGGVETQYF. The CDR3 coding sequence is TGTGCCAGCAGTGACCCAACAGGGGGCGTAGAGACCCAGTACTTC.

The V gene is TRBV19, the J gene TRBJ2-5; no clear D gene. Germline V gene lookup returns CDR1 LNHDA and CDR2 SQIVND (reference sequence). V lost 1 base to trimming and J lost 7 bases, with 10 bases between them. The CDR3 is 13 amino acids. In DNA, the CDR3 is TGTGCCAGTAGTATAGGTAGTTATGGGACCCAGTACTTC. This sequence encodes CASSIGSYGTQYF.

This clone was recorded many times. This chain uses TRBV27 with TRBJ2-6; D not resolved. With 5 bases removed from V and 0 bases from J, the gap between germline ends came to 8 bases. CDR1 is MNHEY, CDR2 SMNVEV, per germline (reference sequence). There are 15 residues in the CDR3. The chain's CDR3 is CASSPVSSGANVLTF. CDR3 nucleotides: TGTGCCAGCAGTCCGGTTAGCTCTGGGGCCAACGTCCTGACTTTC.

For the CDR3, the DNA is TGTGCCAGCAGCTTTAGCTCCTACGAGCAGTACTTC. It specifies CASSFSSYEQYF. The V gene is TRBV7-8, the J gene TRBJ2-7, with D unclear. This CDR3 has 12 residues. The V and J ends lost 3 bases and 0 bases respectively, with 3 bases between them. Germline V gene sequence: CDR1 SGHVS, CDR2 FQNEAQ.

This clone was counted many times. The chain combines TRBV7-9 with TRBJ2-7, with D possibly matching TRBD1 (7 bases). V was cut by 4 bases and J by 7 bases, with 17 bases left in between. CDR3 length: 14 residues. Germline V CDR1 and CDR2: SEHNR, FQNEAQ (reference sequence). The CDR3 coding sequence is TGTGCCAGCAGCTCTAACAGGGGACTTATTGAGCAGTACTTC. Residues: CASSSNRGLIEQYF.

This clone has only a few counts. CDR3: CASRNRDFNQPQHF. The CDR3 DNA is TGTGCCAGTAGGAACCGGGACTTTAATCAGCCCCAGCATTTT. The V and J genes are TRBV19 and TRBJ1-5; D perhaps matches TRBD1 (5 bases). V was pared by 6 bases and J by 4 bases, with 13 bases between. In germline, CDR1 is LNHDA, CDR2 SQIVND (reference sequence). The CDR3 covers 14 residues.

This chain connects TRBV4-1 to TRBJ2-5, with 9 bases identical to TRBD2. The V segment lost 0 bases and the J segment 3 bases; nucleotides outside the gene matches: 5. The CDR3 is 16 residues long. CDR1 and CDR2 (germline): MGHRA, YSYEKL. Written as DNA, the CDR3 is TGCGCCAGCAGCCAAGAAGGTCTAGCGGGGAAAGAGACCCAGTACTTC. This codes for CASSQEGLAGKETQYF.

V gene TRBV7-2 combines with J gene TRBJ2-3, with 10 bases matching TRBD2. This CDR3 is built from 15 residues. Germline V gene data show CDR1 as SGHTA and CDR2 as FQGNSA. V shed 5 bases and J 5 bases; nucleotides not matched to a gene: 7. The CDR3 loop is CASSDKRGGKDTQYF. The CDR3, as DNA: TGTGCCAGCAGCGATAAGCGGGGGGGCAAAGATACGCAGTATTTT.

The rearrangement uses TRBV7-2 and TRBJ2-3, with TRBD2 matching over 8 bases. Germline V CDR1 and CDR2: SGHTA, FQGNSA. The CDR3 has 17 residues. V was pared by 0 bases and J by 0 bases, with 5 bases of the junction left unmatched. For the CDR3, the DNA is TGTGCCAGCAGCTTAGCTACGGGGGGGCCTAGCACAGATACGCAGTATTTT. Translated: CASSLATGGPSTDTQYF.

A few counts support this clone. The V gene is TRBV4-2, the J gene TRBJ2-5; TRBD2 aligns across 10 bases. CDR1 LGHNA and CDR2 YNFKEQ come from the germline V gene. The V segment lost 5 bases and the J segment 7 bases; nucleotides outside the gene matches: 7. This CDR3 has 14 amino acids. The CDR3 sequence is CASSLDPSGGTQYF. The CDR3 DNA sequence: TGTGCCAGCAGCTTAGATCCTAGCGGGGGGACCCAGTACTTC.

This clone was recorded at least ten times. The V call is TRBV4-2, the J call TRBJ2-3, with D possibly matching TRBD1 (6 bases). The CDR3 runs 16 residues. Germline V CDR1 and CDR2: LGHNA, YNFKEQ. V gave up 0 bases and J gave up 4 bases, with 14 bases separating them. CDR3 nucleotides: TGTGCCAGCAGCCAAGAAGGGGGATTTGGTTCAGATACGCAGTATTTT. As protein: CASSQEGGFGSDTQYF.

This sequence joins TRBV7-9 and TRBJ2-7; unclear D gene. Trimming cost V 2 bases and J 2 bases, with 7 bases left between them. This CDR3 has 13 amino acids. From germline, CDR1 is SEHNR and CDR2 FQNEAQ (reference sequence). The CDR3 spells CASSLKPAYEQYF. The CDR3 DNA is TGTGCCAGCAGCTTAAAACCAGCCTACGAGCAGTACTTC. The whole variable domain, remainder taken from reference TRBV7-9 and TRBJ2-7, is DTGVSQNPRHKITKRGQNVTFRCDPISEHNRLYWYRQTLGQGPEFLTYFQNEAQLEKSRLLSDRFSAERPKGSFSTLEIQRTEQGDSAMYLCASSLKPAYEQYFGPGTRLTVT.

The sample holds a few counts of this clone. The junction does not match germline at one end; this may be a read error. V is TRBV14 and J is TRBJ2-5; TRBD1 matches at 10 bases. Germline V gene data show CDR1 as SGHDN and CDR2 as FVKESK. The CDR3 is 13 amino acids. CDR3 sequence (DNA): TGTGCCAGCAGCCTTTCGACAGGGGGCGTAGGGGACTTC. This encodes CASSLSTGGVGDF.

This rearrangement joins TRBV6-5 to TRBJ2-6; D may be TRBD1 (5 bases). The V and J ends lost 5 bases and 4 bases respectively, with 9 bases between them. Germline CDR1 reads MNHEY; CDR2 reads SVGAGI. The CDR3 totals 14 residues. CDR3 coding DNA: TGTGCCAGCAGTAGGGGTCGAGGGGCCAACGTCCTGACTTTC. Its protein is CASSRGRGANVLTF.

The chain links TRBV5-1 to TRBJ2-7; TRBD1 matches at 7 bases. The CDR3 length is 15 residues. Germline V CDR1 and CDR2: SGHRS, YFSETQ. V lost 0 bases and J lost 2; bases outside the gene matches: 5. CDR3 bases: TGCGCCAGCAGCTTGGACACGGGACAGACCTACGAGCAGTACTTC. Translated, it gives CASSLDTGQTYEQYF.